This T cell receptor beta chain emerged from a study of CD8 T cells in ankylosing spondylitis. One entry per CDR3 protein, called by TCRdb with MiXCR from the 5' RACE reads. This sample yields about 140,000 distinct CDR3 sequences, of which roughly 8.8% are seen a single time; about 7.1% belongs to the top ten. CDR1 and CDR2 (germline): DFQATT, SNEGSKA (reference sequence). V lost 3 bases, J lost 8 bases, and 14 bases lay in between. There are 13 residues in the CDR3. The TCR comes from a male donor with ankylosing spondylitis. The sample consisted of synovial fluid, either unsorted or a sorted T cell fraction (not recorded which). The J gene is TRBJ2-1, the V gene TRBV20-1; weak D call: TRBD1 (6 bases). This CDR3 reads CSARVKGGHEQFF. The CDR3 DNA is TGCAGTGCTAGGGTGAAAGGGGGTCATGAGCAGTTCTTC.